This passage covers 6 T cell receptor beta chains from one sample sequenced in a study of blood T cells in healthy people across ages. Sample-barcoded 5' priming and a J-beta primer mix drove a second PCR of about 6 to 11 cycles. One entry per CDR3 protein results from TCRdb running MiXCR on the 5' RACE reads. The sample holds about 320,000 distinct CDR3 sequences; roughly a quarter are singletons and the top ten take roughly 30%. Sample: blood. The receptors shown here come from a woman in her 70s in good health.

This clonotype has only a few counts. The rearrangement joins TRBV5-1 to TRBJ2-1; D is unclear. The CDR3 runs to 15 residues. The germline V gene encodes CDR1 SGHRS and CDR2 YFSETQ. Deletions cut 5 bases from V and 5 bases from J, with 17 bases between. The CDR3 nucleotides are TGCGCCAGCAGAAGGAACTACAAAAACGACAATGAGCAGTTCTTC. It is translated as CASRRNYKNDNEQFF.

This clonotype showed up just a few times. This chain uses TRBV6-5 with TRBJ2-3; D ambiguous. This CDR3 has 13 amino acids. Germline-derived CDR1 and CDR2 are MNHEY and SVGAGI. The V gene lost 10 bases and the J gene lost 2 bases, with 13 bases spanning the gap. The CDR3 sequence is CATLRPDTDTQYF. DNA for the CDR3: TGTGCCACCTTACGACCAGACACAGATACGCAGTATTTT.

Worth noting for this clonotype: It may be a read error: a sequence one base away is much more abundant. The chain combines TRBV2 with TRBJ2-7; D not resolved. The J call may be in error: the DNA end matches TRBJ2-5 better. Germline lookup yields CDR1 SNHLY and CDR2 FYNNEI. The CDR3 covers 11 residues. The CDR3 sequence: CASPLQETQYF. The CDR3 bases are TGTGCCAGCCCCCTGCAAGAGACCCAGTACTTC.

This rearrangement joins TRBV20-1 to TRBJ2-4, with TRBD1 matching over 9 bases. CDR1 and CDR2 (germline): DFQATT, SNEGSKA (reference sequence). V dropped 5 bases and J dropped 6; count of bases not matched to a gene: 8. This CDR3 spans 14 amino acids. CDR3 sequence reads: CSAPRDRDVNIQYF. The CDR3 region has the DNA TGCAGTGCTCCCCGGGACAGGGATGTAAACATTCAGTACTTC.

The CDR3 sequence is CSVELGLSGSPQETQYF. In nucleotides, the CDR3 is TGCAGCGTTGAACTGGGTCTTAGCGGGAGCCCCCAAGAGACCCAGTACTTC. V usage is TRBV29-1 and J usage is TRBJ2-5; TRBD2 agrees at 9 bases. Germline values: CDR1 SQVTM, CDR2 ANQGSEA. Trimming cost V 2 bases and J 1 base; bases outside gene matches: 11. The CDR3 is 17 residues long.

Only a few counts were recorded for this clonotype. V and J are TRBV9 and TRBJ2-5, with TRBD2 identical over 7 bases. The CDR3 is made up of 14 amino acids. J lost 5 bases, V lost 4 bases, and 8 bases had no gene match. Germline V gives CDR1 SGDLS, CDR2 YYNGEE. CDR3 nucleotides: TGTGCCAGCAGCCCCCGGGGAGGGATGGAGACCCAGTACTTC. Translation gives CASSPRGGMETQYF.